The 3 T cell receptor beta chains given below trace back to one sample, sequenced in a study of low-dose radiotherapy and immunotherapy resistance in tumors. Time point here: after trial treatment. The treatment here: LDRT plus nivolumab, ipilimumab, low-dose cyclophosphamide and aspirin (RACIN trial). Both TCRalpha and TCRbeta chains were reverse transcribed with V-gene-specific primers. With a constant-region primer and a V-primer adapter, TCRs were subjected to approximately 18 PCR cycles of amplification. MiXCR was run by TCRdb on the reads, yielding one entry per CDR3 protein. The sample carries about 80,000 distinct CDR3 sequences, around a sixth recorded once. The sample consisted of PBMCs, taken after low-dose radiotherapy plus immunotherapy. The receptor set was obtained from a male donor with prostate cancer.

This clonotype was seen repeatedly, ten times or more. The rearrangement links TRBV18 to TRBJ1-6; a possible D gene is TRBD1 (5 bases). V lost 3 bases and J lost 5, with 14 bases in between. The CDR3 spans 16 residues. Germline assignment: CDR1 KGHSH and CDR2 LQKENI. This chain's CDR3 is CASSPSQGVNNSPLHF. Written as DNA, the CDR3 is TGTGCCAGCTCACCGTCGCAGGGAGTAAATAATTCACCCCTCCACTTT.

This clonotype was detected ten times or more. This chain uses TRBV29-1 with TRBJ2-7; tentative D call: TRBD1 (6 bases). Germline lookup yields CDR1 SQVTM and CDR2 ANQGSEA. This CDR3 contains 14 residues. Trimming pared 2 bases from V and 2 bases from J, leaving 13 bases between. The CDR3 region is CSVEISGATYEQYF. DNA of the CDR3: TGCAGCGTTGAAATCTCAGGGGCCACCTACGAGCAGTACTTC.

Ten or more counts support this clonotype. The chain joins TRBV11-2 to TRBJ2-7; 11 bases map to TRBD2. The CDR3 runs to 15 residues. The junction had 5 bases not matched to a gene; V was cut back by 1 base and J by 6 bases. Germline CDR1 reads SGHAT; CDR2 reads FQNNGV. The DNA of the CDR3 is TGTGCCAGCAGCTTAGCACTAGCGGGAGTTACCGAGCAGTACTTC. Encoded protein: CASSLALAGVTEQYF.